The rows below give T cell receptor beta chains drawn from one sample of a study of cytomegalovirus exposure and HLA in healthy donors. Sequencing was performed with immunoSEQ multiplex PCR; in TCRdb, only in-frame clones are kept and a portion is missing. The sample contains about 85,000 clones, around three fifths of which appear only once. Material for sequencing was PBMCs. The receptors shown here come from a young man in good health and CMV-seronegative. The CDR3 runs from the conserved cysteine through the conserved F or W. A D gene is named only where the DNA matches it firmly. Size is stated for part of the rows, as once, few or many counts, or as a class when the clone is expanded.

j_call d_call clone_size v_call cdr3_aa cdr3_nt
TRBJ2-7 TRBD2 . TRBV10-1 CASSETTSGRAKGEQYF TGCGCCAGCAGTGAAACGACTAGCGGGAGGGCTAAGGGCGAGCAGTACTTC
TRBJ1-6 TRBD1 . TRBV28 CASSGRDRGLNSPLHF TGTGCCAGCAGTGGCCGGGACAGGGGCCTTAATTCACCCCTCCACTTT
TRBJ2-2 TRBD2 . TRBV30 CAWRGLAGVTGELFF TGTGCCTGGAGAGGATTAGCGGGAGTTACCGGGGAGCTGTTTTTT
TRBJ2-7 . . TRBV6-1 CATQGGISYEQYF TGTGCCACCCAGGGGGGAATCTCCTACGAGCAGTACTTC
TRBJ2-1 TRBD1 . TRBV25-1 CASSESRGRERSYNEQFF TGTGCCAGCAGTGAATCAAGGGGGCGAGAACGGAGCTACAATGAGCAGTTCTTC
TRBJ2-1 . . TRBV27 CASRGAALPNEQFF TGTGCCAGCAGAGGAGCGGCTCTACCCAATGAGCAGTTCTTC
TRBJ2-3 . once TRBV19 CASSIGGDTQYF TGTGCCAGTAGTATAGGAGGGGATACGCAGTATTTT
TRBJ1-2 TRBD1 . TRBV5-4 CASSRDRDYGYTF TGTGCCAGCAGCCGGGACAGGGATTATGGCTACACCTTC
TRBJ1-4 . . TRBV6-5 CASRQGPSNEKLFF TGTGCCAGCAGGCAGGGGCCGAGTAATGAAAAACTGTTTTTT
TRBJ2-7 TRBD1 . TRBV7-9 CASSFYRGRSTYEQYF TGTGCCAGCAGCTTTTACAGGGGGCGTTCCACCTACGAGCAGTACTTC
TRBJ2-5 . . TRBV18 CASSPGQTQETQYF TGTGCCAGCTCACCAGGACAGACACAGGAGACCCAGTACTTC
TRBJ2-7 . . TRBV18 CASSPPGSSSYEQYF TGTGCCAGCTCACCCCCGGGGAGCAGCTCCTACGAGCAGTACTTC
TRBJ2-3 TRBD2 . TRBV15 CATSKGVEAGADTQYF TGTGCCACCAGCAAGGGTGTGGAAGCGGGAGCAGATACGCAGTATTTT
TRBJ2-3 . . TRBV5-8 CASSLGAGSTDTQYF TGTGCCAGCAGCTTGGGGGCGGGCAGCACAGATACGCAGTATTTT
TRBJ1-4 . . TRBV19 CASSMDRTGGEKLFF TGTGCCAGTAGTATGGATCGGACGGGGGGAGAAAAACTGTTTTTT
TRBJ1-1 TRBD1 . TRBV5-1 CASRPHGTDTEAFF TGCGCCAGCAGACCCCACGGGACAGACACTGAAGCTTTCTTT
TRBJ2-1 . . TRBV18 CASSLELGGDEQFF TGTGCCAGCTCCCTGGAATTAGGAGGGGATGAGCAGTTCTTC
TRBJ2-7 . . TRBV7-2 CASSPGNEQYF TGTGCCAGCAGCCCCGGGAACGAGCAGTACTTC
TRBJ2-5 . . TRBV7-8 CASSSSGIQASETQYF TGTGCCAGCAGCTCCTCAGGGATACAGGCTTCGGAGACCCAGTACTTC
TRBJ1-2 . once TRBV5-6 CASSLTEYGYTF TGTGCCAGCAGCTTAACGGAGTATGGCTACACCTTC